This TCR beta chain was obtained from a study of early T cells in non-severe SARS-CoV-2 infection. About the study: Chains stayed unpaired after sequencing of bulk RNA from unsorted whole blood.

Molecules of cDNA were individually given unique molecular identifiers that were attached to them. TCRdb fed the 5' RACE reads into MiXCR, producing one record per CDR3 protein. The sample has some 77,000 distinct CDR3 sequences; around 12% are singletons. This clonotype was observed at least ten times. Germline-derived CDR1 and CDR2 are KGHSH and LQKENI. V shed 4 bases and J shed 5 bases, with 15 bases lying between them. The CDR3 covers 14 residues. This sample comprised whole blood, obtained at baseline. V is TRBV18 and J is TRBJ2-7; D not resolved. The clonotype originates from an adult who was a healthcare worker with PCR-confirmed SARS-CoV-2 infection or an uninfected control (not recorded which). The donor label of this sample is uncertain. The CDR3 bases are TGTGCCAGCTCACGGGCCGCGCCCAACCACGAGCAGTACTTC. Protein product: CASSRAAPNHEQYF.